The present T cell receptor beta chain was sequenced within a study of T cell repertoires in cytomegalovirus infection. Study context: An indication of both CMV infection and matching HLA type came from public TCR beta signatures.

Regarding the study as a whole: Across the ex vivo response, the dominant clonotypes were HLA-C-restricted CMV-specific TCR beta clonotypes.

There are 12 residues in the CDR3. V gave up 5 bases and J gave up 5 bases, with 8 bases separating them. The germline V gene encodes CDR1 SNHLY and CDR2 FYNNEI. A remark on this clonotype: The antigen is not known.

TCRdb analysed the reads with MiXCR anew, one entry per CDR3 protein. The sample records approximately 73,000 distinct CDR3 sequences, around 40% being singletons. The chain uses TRBV2 and TRBJ2-3; D is ambiguous. This TCR came from a human donor in good health (CMV status not recorded). Some clones in this sample may be carry-over from other donors' samples. The sequences come from CD8+ T cells from cultured PBMCs, collected from culture after CMV antigen stimulation. The CDR3 protein is CASSPTGDTQYF. Here the CDR3 DNA reads TGTGCCAGCAGTCCCACGGGAGATACGCAGTATTTT.